This T cell receptor beta chain was documented in a study of T-cell reconstitution after alpha-beta-depleted transplantation in children. Unique molecular identifiers were used to barcode this TCRbeta library. TCRdb passed the PCR reads through MiXCR, listing each CDR3 protein once. The table shows a few hundred thousand distinct CDR3 sequences, with around 8.9% occurring only once. Germline V gene lookup returns CDR1 SGHTA and CDR2 FQGNSA. This CDR3 is 11 amino acids long. Trimming left V 7 bases short and J 6 bases short, with 8 bases between. This clonotype was observed many times. This sequence was found in a human donor who donated a stem cell graft to a child with SCID. The input for sequencing was PBMCs from the stem cell graft donor, taken from the stem cell graft. V and J are TRBV7-2 and TRBJ2-3; no clear D gene. CDR3 protein: CASTTSDTQYF. The CDR3 coding sequence is TGTGCCAGCACCACGTCTGATACGCAGTATTTT.